A single sample gave rise to the 9 T cell receptor beta chains below, sequenced in a study of blood T cells in healthy people across ages. Next came a second PCR, run for about 6 to 12 cycles, which used a sample-barcoded 5' primer along with a J-beta primer mix. TCRdb independently ran MiXCR on the 5' RACE reads; one entry per CDR3 protein. The sample includes more than 800,000 distinct CDR3 sequences, 25% to 30% of them seen just once. Sequencing was carried out using blood. All receptors come from a woman older than 75 in good health.

The V and J genes are TRBV25-1 and TRBJ2-1; D might be TRBD1 or TRBD2, each matching 5 bases. The length of the CDR3 is 16 residues. V lost 1 base to trimming and J lost 6 bases, with 16 bases between them. CDR1 and CDR2 from the germline V gene are MGHDK and SYGVNS. CDR3 coding DNA: TGTGCCAGCAGTGAATCGGGAAGTGAGGGGCTCAATGAGCAGTTCTTC. Protein: CASSESGSEGLNEQFF.

This clonotype was seen ten or more times. J is TRBJ1-2 and V is TRBV7-2, with 9 nucleotides matching TRBD1. J was trimmed by 11 bases and V by 4 bases; bases with no gene match: 11. The CDR3 is 14 amino acids. Germline CDR1 is SGHTA and CDR2 is FQGNSA. CDR3 nucleotides: TGTGCCAGCAGCTCGGGGGGGACAGGGAGACGATACACCTTC. Protein product: CASSSGGTGRRYTF.

The CDR3 is CASSQGLQGNNSPLHF. CDR3 coding DNA: TGTGCCAGCAGCCAGGGCCTCCAGGGGAATAATTCACCCCTCCACTTT. The rearrangement uses TRBV4-2 and TRBJ1-6, with a tentative D call TRBD1 (6 bases). V dropped 3 bases and J dropped 5 bases, with 14 bases sitting between them. CDR1 and CDR2 (germline): LGHNA, YNFKEQ. The CDR3 sequence is 16 residues long.

This clonotype was observed a few times. The chain combines TRBV7-9 with TRBJ1-2, with 9 bases lining up with TRBD1. Germline assignment: CDR1 SEHNR and CDR2 FQNEAQ (reference sequence). The V and J ends lost 7 bases and 2 bases, in that order; junction bases with no gene match: 8. This CDR3 spans 15 amino acids. This chain's CDR3 is CASTSFGQGNYGYTF. In nucleotides, the CDR3 is TGTGCCAGCACCTCTTTCGGACAGGGGAACTATGGCTACACCTTC.

At least ten counts were recorded for this clonotype. The chain couples TRBV7-2 to TRBJ1-2, with 7 bases identical to TRBD1. The length of the CDR3 is 12 residues. With 3 bases clipped from V and 7 bases from J, the junction kept 2 bases outside the gene matches. Germline V gene sequence: CDR1 SGHTA, CDR2 FQGNSA. CDR3 DNA sequence: TGTGCCAGCAGCTTCGACAGGGCTGGCTACACCTTC. The encoded protein is CASSFDRAGYTF.

This clonotype was observed at least ten times. The chain couples TRBV27 to TRBJ2-1; a weak D match, TRBD1 (5 bases). From germline, CDR1 is MNHEY and CDR2 SMNVEV (reference sequence). The CDR3 loop spans 17 amino acids. V dropped 4 bases and J dropped 0 bases, with 16 bases sitting between them. CDR3 sequence reads: CASSWITRGLSYNEQFF. The CDR3 coding sequence is TGTGCCAGCAGTTGGATTACAAGGGGCCTCTCCTACAATGAGCAGTTCTTC.

This clonotype was seen more than once but under ten times. The chain combines TRBV2 with TRBJ1-4; D is perhaps TRBD1 (6 bases). The CDR3 spans 12 residues. In germline, CDR1 is SNHLY, CDR2 FYNNEI. With 6 bases removed from V and 14 bases from J, the gap between germline ends came to 16 bases. The CDR3 coding sequence is TGTGCCAGCAGCGACACGGGACACCCGCTGTTTTTT. Protein sequence: CASSDTGHPLFF.

The rearrangement links TRBV28 to TRBJ1-2, with a possible D match to TRBD1 (6 bases). Germline V gene data show CDR1 as MDHEN and CDR2 as SYDVKM. Trimming took off 5 bases at V and 8 bases at J, with 24 bases between the two ends. CDR3 size: 16 residues. The CDR3 here is CASSPGGGVVVWGYTF. The CDR3 bases are TGTGCCAGCAGTCCCGGAGGGGGGGTGGTGGTCTGGGGCTACACCTTC.

There are a few counts of this clonotype. The chain is built from TRBV7-6 and TRBJ2-2, with 7 bases lining up with TRBD1. This CDR3 is 15 amino acids long. Germline V gene lookup returns CDR1 SGHVS and CDR2 FNYEAQ. V lost 4 bases, J lost 0 bases, and 2 bases stayed unmatched. CDR3 DNA sequence: TGTGCCAGCAGCTCCGGACAGGCGAACACCGGGGAGCTGTTTTTT. Encoded protein: CASSSGQANTGELFF. Full variable domain (outside the CDR3, taken from reference TRBV7-6 and TRBJ2-2): GAGVSQSPRYKVTKRGQDVALRCDPISGHVSLYWYRQALGQGPEFLTYFNYEAQQDKSGLPNDRFSAERPEGSISTLTIQRTEQRDSAMYRCASSSGQANTGELFFGEGSRLTVL.